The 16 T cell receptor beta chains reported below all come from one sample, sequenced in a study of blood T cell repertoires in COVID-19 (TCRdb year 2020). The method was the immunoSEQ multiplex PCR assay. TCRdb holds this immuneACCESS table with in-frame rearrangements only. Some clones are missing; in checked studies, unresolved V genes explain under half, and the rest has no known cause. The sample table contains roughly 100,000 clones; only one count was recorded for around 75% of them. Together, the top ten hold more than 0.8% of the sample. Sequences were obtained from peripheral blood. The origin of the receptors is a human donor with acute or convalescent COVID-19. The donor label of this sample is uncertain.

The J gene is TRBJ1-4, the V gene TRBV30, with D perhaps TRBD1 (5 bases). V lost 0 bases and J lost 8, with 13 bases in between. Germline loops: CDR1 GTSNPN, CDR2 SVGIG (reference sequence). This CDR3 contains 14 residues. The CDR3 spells CAWSVSARGEKLFF. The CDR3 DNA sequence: TGTGCCTGGAGTGTAAGCGCGCGGGGGGAAAAACTGTTTTTT.

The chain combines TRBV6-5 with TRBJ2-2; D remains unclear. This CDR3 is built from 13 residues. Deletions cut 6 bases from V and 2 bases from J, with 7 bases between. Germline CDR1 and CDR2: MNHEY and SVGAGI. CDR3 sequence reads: CASRSPNTGELFF. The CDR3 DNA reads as TGTGCCAGCAGAAGCCCAAACACCGGGGAGCTGTTTTTT.

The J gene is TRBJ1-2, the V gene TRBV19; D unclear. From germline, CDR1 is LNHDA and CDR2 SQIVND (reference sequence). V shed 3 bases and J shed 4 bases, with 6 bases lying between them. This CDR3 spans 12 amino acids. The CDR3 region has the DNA TGTGCCAGTAGTATGGCAGGCTATGGCTACACCTTC. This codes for CASSMAGYGYTF.

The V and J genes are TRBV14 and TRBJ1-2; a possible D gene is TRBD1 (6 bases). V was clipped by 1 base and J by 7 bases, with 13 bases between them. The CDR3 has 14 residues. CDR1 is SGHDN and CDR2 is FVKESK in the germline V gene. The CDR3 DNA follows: TGTGCCAGCAGCCAAGGGGCAGGGGAACGTGGCTACACCTTC. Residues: CASSQGAGERGYTF. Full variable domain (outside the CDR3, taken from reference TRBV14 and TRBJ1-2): EAGVTQFPSHSVIEKGQTVTLRCDPISGHDNLYWYRRVMGKEIKFLLHFVKESKQDESGMPNNRFLAERTGGTYSTLKVQPAELEDSGVYFCASSQGAGERGYTFGSGTRLTVV.

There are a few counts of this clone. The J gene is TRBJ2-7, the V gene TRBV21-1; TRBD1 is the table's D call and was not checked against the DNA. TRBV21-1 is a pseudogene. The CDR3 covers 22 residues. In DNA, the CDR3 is TGTGCCAGCAGCCTCCGGGACAGGGGGCCGGATCCCGTCCAGGGGGAGTCCTACGAGCAGTACGTC. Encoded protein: CASSLRDRGPDPVQGESYEQYV.

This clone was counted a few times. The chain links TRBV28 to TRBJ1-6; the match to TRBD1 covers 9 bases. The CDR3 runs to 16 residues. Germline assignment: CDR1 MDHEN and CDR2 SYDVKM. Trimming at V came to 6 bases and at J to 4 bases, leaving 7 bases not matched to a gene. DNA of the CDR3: TGTGCCAGCAGCTACAGGGGGCGCTCATATAATTCACCCCTCCACTTT. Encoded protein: CASSYRGRSYNSPLHF.

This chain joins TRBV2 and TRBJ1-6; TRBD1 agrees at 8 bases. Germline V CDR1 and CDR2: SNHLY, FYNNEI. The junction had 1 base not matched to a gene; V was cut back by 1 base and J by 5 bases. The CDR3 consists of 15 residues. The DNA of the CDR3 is TGTGCCAGCAGTGAAGGGACAGGGAATAATTCACCCCTCCACTTT. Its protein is CASSEGTGNNSPLHF. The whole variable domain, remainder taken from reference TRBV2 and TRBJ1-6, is EPEVTQTPSHQVTQMGQEVILRCVPISNHLYFYWYRQILGQKVEFLVSFYNNEISEKSEIFDDQFSVERPDGSNFTLKIRSTKLEDSAMYFCASSEGTGNNSPLHFGNGTRLTVT.

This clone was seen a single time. As DNA, the CDR3 is TGTGCCAGCAGCCCAGGGGGCGGAAGGACTGAAGCTTTCTTT. Its protein is CASSPGGGRTEAFF. The chain is built from TRBV7-6 and TRBJ1-1; 8 bases fit TRBD1. The CDR3 is 14 residues long. Per the germline V gene, CDR1 is SGHVS and CDR2 is FNYEAQ. V shed 5 bases, J shed 5 bases, and the junction held 7 bases outside the gene matches.

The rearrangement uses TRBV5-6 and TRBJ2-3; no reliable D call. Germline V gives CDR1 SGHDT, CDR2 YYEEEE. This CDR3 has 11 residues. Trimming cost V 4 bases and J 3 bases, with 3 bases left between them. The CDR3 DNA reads TGTGCCAGCAGCCGTACAGATACGCAGTATTTT. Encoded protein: CASSRTDTQYF.

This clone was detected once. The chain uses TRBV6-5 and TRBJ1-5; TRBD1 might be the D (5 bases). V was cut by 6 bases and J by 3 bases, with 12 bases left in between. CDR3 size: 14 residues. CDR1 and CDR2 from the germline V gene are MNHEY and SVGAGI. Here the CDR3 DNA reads TGTGCCAGCAGACAGACAGACCTCAATCAGCCCCAGCATTTT. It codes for CASRQTDLNQPQHF.

The CDR3 DNA reads TGCGCCAGCAGCTTGAGCAGGGATTCACCCCTCCACTTT. Translation: CASSLSRDSPLHF. V usage is TRBV5-1 and J usage is TRBJ1-6, with D perhaps TRBD1 (5 bases). V lost 1 base and J lost 8, with 7 bases in between. Germline CDR1 SGHRS, CDR2 YFSETQ. The CDR3 totals 13 residues.

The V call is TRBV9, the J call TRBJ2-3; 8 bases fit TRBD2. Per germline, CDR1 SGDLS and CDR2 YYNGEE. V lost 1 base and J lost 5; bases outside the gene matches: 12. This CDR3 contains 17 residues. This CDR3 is CASSVSGNSGVRDTQYF. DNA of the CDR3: TGTGCCAGCAGCGTATCCGGAAATAGCGGGGTTCGAGATACGCAGTATTTT.

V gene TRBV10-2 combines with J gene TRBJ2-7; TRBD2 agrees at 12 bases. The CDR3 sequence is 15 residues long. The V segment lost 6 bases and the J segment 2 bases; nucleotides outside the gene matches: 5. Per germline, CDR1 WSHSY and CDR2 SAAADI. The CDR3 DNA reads TGCGCCAGCAGAGGTACTAGCGGGGGGACCTACGAGCAGTACTTC. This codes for CASRGTSGGTYEQYF.

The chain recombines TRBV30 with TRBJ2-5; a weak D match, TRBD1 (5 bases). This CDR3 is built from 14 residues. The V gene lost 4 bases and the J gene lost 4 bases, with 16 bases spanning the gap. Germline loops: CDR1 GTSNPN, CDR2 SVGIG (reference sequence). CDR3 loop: CAWTPRWQGETQYF. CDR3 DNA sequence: TGTGCCTGGACCCCGAGGTGGCAGGGAGAGACCCAGTACTTC.

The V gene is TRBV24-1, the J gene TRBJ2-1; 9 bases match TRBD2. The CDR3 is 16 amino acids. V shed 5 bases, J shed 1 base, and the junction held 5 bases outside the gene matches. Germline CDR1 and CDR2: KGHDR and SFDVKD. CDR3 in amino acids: CATSGVAGASYNEQFF. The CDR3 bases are TGTGCCACCAGTGGTGTAGCGGGGGCTTCCTACAATGAGCAGTTCTTC.

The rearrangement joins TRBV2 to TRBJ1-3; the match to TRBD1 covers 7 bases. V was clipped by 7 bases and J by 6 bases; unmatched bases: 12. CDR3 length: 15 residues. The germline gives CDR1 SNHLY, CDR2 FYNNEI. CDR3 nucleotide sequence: TGTGCCAGCAAAAGAATGACAGGGAACGCAAACACCATATATTTT. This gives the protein CASKRMTGNANTIYF. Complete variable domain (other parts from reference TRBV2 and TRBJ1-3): EPEVTQTPSHQVTQMGQEVILRCVPISNHLYFYWYRQILGQKVEFLVSFYNNEISEKSEIFDDQFSVERPDGSNFTLKIRSTKLEDSAMYFCASKRMTGNANTIYFGEGSWLTVV.